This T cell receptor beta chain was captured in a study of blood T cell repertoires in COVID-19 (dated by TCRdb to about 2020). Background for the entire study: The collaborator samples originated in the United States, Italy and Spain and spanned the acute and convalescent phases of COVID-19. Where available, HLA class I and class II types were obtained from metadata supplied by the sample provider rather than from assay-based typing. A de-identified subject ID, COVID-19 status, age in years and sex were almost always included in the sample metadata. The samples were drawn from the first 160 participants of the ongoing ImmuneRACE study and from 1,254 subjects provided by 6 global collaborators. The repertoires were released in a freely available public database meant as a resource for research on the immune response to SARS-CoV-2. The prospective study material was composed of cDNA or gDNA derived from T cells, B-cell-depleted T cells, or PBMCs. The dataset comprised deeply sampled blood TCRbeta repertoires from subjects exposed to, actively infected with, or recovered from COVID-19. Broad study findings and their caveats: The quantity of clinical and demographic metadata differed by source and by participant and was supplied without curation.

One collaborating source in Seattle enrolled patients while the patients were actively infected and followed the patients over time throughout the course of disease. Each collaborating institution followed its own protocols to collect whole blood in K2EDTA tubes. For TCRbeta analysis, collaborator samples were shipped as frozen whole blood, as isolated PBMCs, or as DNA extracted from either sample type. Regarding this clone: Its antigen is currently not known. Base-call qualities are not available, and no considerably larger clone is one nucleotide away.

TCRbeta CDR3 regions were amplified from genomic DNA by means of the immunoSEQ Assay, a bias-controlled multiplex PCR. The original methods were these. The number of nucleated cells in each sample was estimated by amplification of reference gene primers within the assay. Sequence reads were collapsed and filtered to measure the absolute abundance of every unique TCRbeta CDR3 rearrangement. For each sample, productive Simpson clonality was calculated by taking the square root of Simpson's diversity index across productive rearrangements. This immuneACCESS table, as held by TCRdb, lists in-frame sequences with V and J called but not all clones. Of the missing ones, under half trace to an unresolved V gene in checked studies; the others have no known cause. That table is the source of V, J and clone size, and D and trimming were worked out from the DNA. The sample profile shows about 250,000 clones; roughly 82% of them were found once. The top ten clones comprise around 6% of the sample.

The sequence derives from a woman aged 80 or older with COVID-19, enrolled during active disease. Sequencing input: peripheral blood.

The CDR3 in this case is CASSKGLQETQYF. The sequenced DNA is TGTGCCAGCAGTAAGGGGCTCCAAGAGACCCAGTACTTC. The chain was built from TRBV6-5 and TRBJ2-5; tentative D gene TRBD1, with 5 bases matching. The V end loses 5 bases and the J end loses 1 base, and a stretch of 8 bases separates them. Spanning cysteine to phenylalanine, the CDR3 consists of 13 amino acids. Only CDR3 DNA remains: 39 bases, in frame from the first base. Based on the germline V gene, the CDR1 and CDR2 sequences are MNHEY and SVGAGI.